The 25 T cell receptor beta chains reported below all come from one sample, sequenced in a study of cytomegalovirus exposure and HLA in healthy donors. PCR involved 60 Vbeta and 13 Jbeta primers. Repertoires were generated with immunoSEQ multiplex PCR, while TCRdb's copy carries only in-frame clones and drops some. Here the sample spans 85,000 to 120,000 clones, around 68% being singletons. The source material was PBMCs. These receptor sequences come from a human donor in good health.

The CDR3, as DNA: TGCGCCAGCAGCCAAGGACGGGACACCCCACGGATGGCTTTCTTT. Translating gives CASSQGRDTPRMAFF. V is TRBV4-1 and J is TRBJ1-1; perhaps TRBD1 as D (6 bases). Trimming removed 1 base at V and 11 bases at J, with 20 bases between. This CDR3 spans 15 amino acids. Germline V gives CDR1 MGHRA, CDR2 YSYEKL.

This clone was found a few times. As DNA, the CDR3 is TGTGCCAGCAGTGAAGCGCGACAGGGCCTCTATGGCTACACCTTC. Translated: CASSEARQGLYGYTF. This chain connects TRBV2 to TRBJ1-2; the match to TRBD1 covers 7 bases. Looked up from germline, CDR1 is SNHLY and CDR2 is FYNNEI. The CDR3 spans 15 residues. After removal of 0 bases from V and 4 bases from J, the junction contained 5 bases not matched to a gene.

V gene TRBV4-1 combines with J gene TRBJ2-7; 7 nucleotides line up with TRBD1. Germline values: CDR1 MGHRA, CDR2 YSYEKL. The CDR3 runs to 14 residues. V trimming: 6 bases; J trimming: 2 bases; junction bases outside the gene matches: 7. The DNA of the CDR3 is TGCGCCAGCAGATGGGACAGAGACACCTACGAGCAGTACTTC. Protein: CASRWDRDTYEQYF.

V and J are TRBV7-2 and TRBJ2-2; 10 bases agree with TRBD2. V was clipped by 2 bases and J by 2 bases; unmatched bases: 8. Looked up from germline, CDR1 is SGHTA and CDR2 is FQGNSA. This CDR3 spans 18 amino acids. CDR3 coding DNA: TGTGCCAGCAGCTTACGACCAGCGGGAGGGCAAAACACCGGGGAGCTGTTTTTT. It specifies CASSLRPAGGQNTGELFF.

The chain links TRBV28 to TRBJ1-1; TRBD1 might be the D (6 bases). Germline V gene data show CDR1 as MDHEN and CDR2 as SYDVKM. The CDR3 extends over 14 amino acids. V was shortened by 6 bases and J by 1 base, with 12 bases between the two germline ends. In nucleotides, the CDR3 is TGTGCCAGCAGCTCGGGACACGCGAACACTGAAGCTTTCTTT. The encoded protein is CASSSGHANTEAFF.

The chain links TRBV7-8 to TRBJ2-1; 7 nucleotides match TRBD2. CDR3 length: 15 residues. V lost 1 base and J lost 7; bases outside the gene matches: 7. Per germline, CDR1 SGHVS and CDR2 FQNEAQ. The CDR3 bases are TGTGCCAGCAGCTTAGTGGCGGGAGCGGGAAATGAGCAGTTCTTC. Translated, it gives CASSLVAGAGNEQFF.

The chain combines TRBV7-8 with TRBJ1-5; D is perhaps TRBD1 (6 bases). The CDR3 is 15 amino acids. The germline CDR1 and CDR2 sequences are SGHVS and FQNEAQ. V dropped 1 base and J dropped 2 bases, with 9 bases sitting between them. The CDR3 protein is CASSLDRAGNQPQHF. The CDR3 coding sequence is TGTGCCAGCAGCTTAGACAGGGCGGGCAATCAGCCCCAGCATTTT.

V and J are TRBV7-9 and TRBJ2-3; D is ambiguous. CDR1 and CDR2 (germline): SEHNR, FQNEAQ (reference sequence). The length of the CDR3 is 13 residues. Trimming took 8 bases from V and 0 from J, leaving 9 bases between them. The CDR3 loop reads CASGPFSTDTQYF. The CDR3 DNA follows: TGTGCCAGCGGCCCGTTTAGCACAGATACGCAGTATTTT.

This chain connects TRBV4-1 to TRBJ2-2, with 11 bases lining up with TRBD2. The V gene's germline CDR1 is MGHRA and CDR2 YSYEKL. V trimming: 1 base; J trimming: 3 bases; junction bases outside the gene matches: 4. This CDR3 is built from 17 residues. CDR3 region: CASSQVPGLADTGELFF. The CDR3 DNA is TGCGCCAGCAGCCAAGTACCGGGACTAGCGGACACCGGGGAGCTGTTTTTT.

The chain links TRBV11-2 to TRBJ2-3, with TRBD2 matching over 11 bases. Unmatched junction bases numbered 5, after V lost 3 bases and J lost 3 bases. Germline V lookup: CDR1 SGHAT, CDR2 FQNNGV. The CDR3 is made up of 16 amino acids. DNA of the CDR3: TGTGCCAGCAGCTTGGGACTAGCGGCCTTAACAGATACGCAGTATTTT. This sequence encodes CASSLGLAALTDTQYF.

V gene TRBV19 combines with J gene TRBJ1-2; 12 bases agree with TRBD1. Germline V lookup: CDR1 LNHDA, CDR2 SQIVND (reference sequence). Trimming at V came to 3 bases and at J to 4 bases, leaving 6 bases not matched to a gene. This CDR3 region has 16 residues. The CDR3 protein is CASSIGTGGSFYGYTF. The CDR3, as DNA: TGTGCCAGTAGTATTGGGACAGGGGGCTCCTTCTATGGCTACACCTTC. Combining the CDR3 with reference TRBV19 and TRBJ1-2 gives the whole variable domain DGGITQSPKYLFRKEGQNVTLSCEQNLNHDAMYWYRQDPGQGLRLIYYSQIVNDFQKGDIAEGYSVSREKKESFPLTVTSAQKNPTAFYLCASSIGTGGSFYGYTFGSGTRLTVV.

This sequence joins TRBV4-1 and TRBJ2-7; D is possibly TRBD1 (5 bases). CDR3 length: 19 residues. Germline-derived CDR1 and CDR2 are MGHRA and YSYEKL. Trimming cost V 4 bases and J 5 bases, with 30 bases left between them. CDR3 region: CASSPPLSNIAGRWNEQYF. The CDR3 DNA is TGCGCCAGCAGCCCCCCACTTTCGAATATCGCAGGGCGTTGGAACGAGCAGTACTTC.

There are a few counts of this clone. The V gene is TRBV4-1, the J gene TRBJ2-4; D may be TRBD2 (5 bases). The germline CDR1 and CDR2 sequences are MGHRA and YSYEKL. Trimming left V 4 bases short and J 0 bases short, with 22 bases between. This CDR3 contains 19 residues. In nucleotides, the CDR3 is TGCGCCAGCAGCCCCACTCGGGTTGTAGCGAAACTAGCCAAAAACATTCAGTACTTC. Its protein is CASSPTRVVAKLAKNIQYF.

This clone was detected a few times. The J gene is TRBJ1-2, the V gene TRBV5-1, with 9 bases fitting TRBD1. This CDR3 region has 13 residues. J gave up 6 bases and V 4 bases, and 4 bases lay outside the gene matches. CDR1 is SGHRS and CDR2 is YFSETQ in the germline V gene. The CDR3 reads CASSRDRVDGYTF. For the CDR3, the DNA is TGCGCCAGCAGCAGGGACAGGGTGGATGGCTACACCTTC.

The chain is built from TRBV2 and TRBJ2-4; the match to TRBD2 covers 14 bases. CDR3 length equals 15 residues. Germline CDR1 and CDR2: SNHLY and FYNNEI. With 6 bases clipped from V and 9 bases from J, the junction kept 7 bases outside the gene matches. Here the CDR3 reads CASRGTSGSGAIQYF. CDR3 nucleotide sequence: TGTGCCAGCAGGGGGACTAGCGGGAGTGGAGCCATTCAGTACTTC. The entire variable domain, with the rest obtained from reference TRBV2 and TRBJ2-4, is as follows: EPEVTQTPSHQVTQMGQEVILRCVPISNHLYFYWYRQILGQKVEFLVSFYNNEISEKSEIFDDQFSVERPDGSNFTLKIRSTKLEDSAMYFCASRGTSGSGAIQYFGAGTRLSVL.

The genes are TRBV7-2 and TRBJ1-1, with a tentative D call TRBD1 (6 bases). CDR1 SGHTA and CDR2 FQGNSA come from the germline V gene. Trimming pared 1 base from V and 5 bases from J, leaving 14 bases between. This CDR3 comprises 15 residues. CDR3 amino acids: CASSLGLGQGTEAFF. As DNA, the CDR3 is TGTGCCAGCAGCTTAGGTTTGGGGCAGGGGACTGAAGCTTTCTTT. Together with reference TRBV7-2 and TRBJ1-1, the CDR3 gives the full variable domain: GAGVSQSPSNKVTEKGKDVELRCDPISGHTALYWYRQSLGQGLEFLIYFQGNSAPDKSGLPSDRFSAERTGGSVSTLTIQRTQQEDSAVYLCASSLGLGQGTEAFFGQGTRLTVV.

This clone occurred a few times. The chain recombines TRBV2 with TRBJ2-3, with 12 positions matching TRBD2. This CDR3 is 15 amino acids long. Germline assignment: CDR1 SNHLY and CDR2 FYNNEI. V lost 6 bases, J lost 1 base, and 2 bases stayed unmatched. The CDR3 bases are TGTGCCAGCAGAGGACTAGCGGGACGCACAGATACGCAGTATTTT. It is translated as CASRGLAGRTDTQYF.

The table lists this clone with a few counts. The J gene is TRBJ1-4, the V gene TRBV9; 7 nucleotides align to TRBD1. Trimming took 3 bases from V and 5 from J; bases not matched to a gene: 10. The CDR3 extends over 16 amino acids. Per the germline V gene, CDR1 is SGDLS and CDR2 is YYNGEE. Here the CDR3 reads CASSASLGQPNEKLFF. CDR3 nucleotides: TGTGCCAGCAGCGCGAGTTTGGGACAGCCCAATGAAAAACTGTTTTTT.

The rearrangement joins TRBV28 to TRBJ2-7, with TRBD1 matching over 11 bases. J gave up 3 bases and V 1 base, and 2 bases lay outside the gene matches. CDR3 length: 15 residues. Germline loops: CDR1 MDHEN, CDR2 SYDVKM. The CDR3 reads CASSLSGTGGYEQYF. The DNA of the CDR3 is TGTGCCAGCAGTTTATCCGGGACAGGGGGCTACGAGCAGTACTTC.

This chain links TRBV2 with TRBJ2-4; TRBD1 matches at 9 bases. The germline gives CDR1 SNHLY, CDR2 FYNNEI. V lost 2 bases and J lost 8; bases outside the gene matches: 7. This CDR3 is built from 15 residues. The CDR3 DNA reads as TGTGCCAGCAGTGAAAACTTACGGGACAGGGACATTCAGTACTTC. Amino acid sequence: CASSENLRDRDIQYF.

The rearrangement joins TRBV19 to TRBJ2-7; 12 bases are a match to TRBD1. J was trimmed by 7 bases and V by 5 bases; bases with no gene match: 12. Germline V gene sequence: CDR1 LNHDA, CDR2 SQIVND (reference sequence). This CDR3 region has 16 residues. This CDR3 is CASSLTGTGGAGEQYF. Written as DNA, the CDR3 is TGTGCCAGTAGTTTGACTGGGACAGGGGGCGCGGGGGAGCAGTACTTC.

This clone was detected once. The chain employs TRBV5-1 and TRBJ2-7; TRBD2 matches at 8 bases. V lost 0 bases and J lost 4; bases outside the gene matches: 12. Germline CDR1 and CDR2: SGHRS and YFSETQ. The CDR3 is made up of 17 amino acids. The CDR3 here is CASSLAPLLAGRYEQYF. The DNA for the CDR3 is TGCGCCAGCAGCTTGGCCCCCTTGTTAGCGGGAAGATACGAGCAGTACTTC.

This clone was seen a few times. This chain uses TRBV6-1 with TRBJ2-2, with a tentative D call TRBD2 (5 bases). Between the trimmed V and J ends, which lost 7 bases and 8 bases, there was a span of 14 bases. CDR3 length: 13 amino acids. CDR1 MNHNS and CDR2 SASEGT come from the germline V gene. The CDR3 DNA sequence: TGTGCCAGCATCGGGTTTCGAGGGGGGGAGCTGTTTTTT. Protein product: CASIGFRGGELFF.

This clone was detected only a few times. The chain recombines TRBV27 with TRBJ2-5; 13 bases map to TRBD2. Germline CDR1 reads MNHEY; CDR2 reads SMNVEV (reference sequence). With 4 bases clipped from V and 5 bases from J, the junction kept 7 bases outside the gene matches. This CDR3 is built from 16 residues. Here the CDR3 DNA reads TGTGCCAGCAGTTCCAGACTAGCGGGAGGTTTGGAGACCCAGTACTTC. Protein product: CASSSRLAGGLETQYF.

Here the CDR3 reads CASSPRGFHYEQYF. CDR3 in DNA: TGTGCCAGCAGCCCGAGGGGGTTCCACTACGAGCAGTACTTC. The chain is built from TRBV13 and TRBJ2-7; D is perhaps TRBD1 (6 bases). There are 14 residues in the CDR3. The V end was cut by 5 bases, the J end by 3 bases, with 14 bases between. Germline CDR1 PRHDT, CDR2 FYEKMQ (reference sequence).